The 28 T cell receptor beta chains presented below share a single source sample, sequenced in a study of T cells after yellow fever vaccination (dated by TCRdb to between 2018 and 2021). Library construction relied on 5' RACE. Sequenced on an Illumina HiSeq 2500. Clones were called with MiXCR by TCRdb after fastp trimmed the public reads at Q25, and only in-frame beta chains were retained. CDR3 protein sequences are deduplicated, and each keeps its most common genes and DNA. A total of about 360,000 distinct CDR3 sequences appear in this sample, roughly 6.1% of them only once. In total, the top ten clones hold approximately 15% of the sample. This sample's treatment or condition label indicates: live attenuated yellow fever vaccine strain. The starting material was PBMCs, obtained 5 days after the yellow fever booster vaccination. The receptors come from a man aged 30 to 39 who received the YFV17D yellow fever vaccine.

This clonotype came up many times. The chain employs TRBV7-6 and TRBJ2-3, with D hard to call. V lost 0 bases and J lost 5, with 6 bases in between. The germline V gene encodes CDR1 SGHVS and CDR2 FNYEAQ. The CDR3 is 13 amino acids. CDR3 region: CASSLAIVDTQYF. CDR3 DNA sequence: TGTGCCAGCAGCTTAGCAATTGTAGATACGCAGTATTTT.

This clonotype was seen at least ten times. The chain joins TRBV20-1 to TRBJ1-2; tentatively, D is TRBD1 (6 bases). V lost 7 bases to trimming and J lost 1 base, with 13 bases between them. Germline V lookup: CDR1 DFQATT, CDR2 SNEGSKA (reference sequence). The CDR3 loop spans 13 amino acids. In nucleotides, the CDR3 is TGCAGTGGACTTGGACAGCTTAACTATGGCTACACCTTC. Protein sequence: CSGLGQLNYGYTF.

Only a few counts were recorded for this clonotype. The chain uses TRBV5-1 and TRBJ2-3; D is undetermined. CDR3 length: 14 amino acids. Looked up from germline, CDR1 is SGHRS and CDR2 is YFSETQ. Deletions cut 2 bases from V and 2 bases from J, with 9 bases between. This chain's CDR3 is CASSFADTTDTQYF. CDR3 nucleotides: TGCGCCAGCAGCTTCGCCGACACCACAGATACGCAGTATTTT.

The V gene is TRBV4-3, the J gene TRBJ2-2, with 10 bases lining up with TRBD2. Trimming took 0 bases from V and 2 from J; bases not matched to a gene: 9. Per germline, CDR1 LGHNA and CDR2 YSLEER. The length of the CDR3 is 19 residues. The CDR3 DNA sequence: TGCGCCAGCAGCCAAGATAATTCCGGGACTAGCGTCAACACCGGGGAGCTGTTTTTT. Residues: CASSQDNSGTSVNTGELFF.

As for this clonotype: This could be a read error, since a much larger clone is one nucleotide away. The rearrangement joins TRBV20-1 to TRBJ2-7, with D possibly being TRBD1 or TRBD2 (5 bases each). Germline CDR1 DFQATT, CDR2 SNEGSKA (reference sequence). CDR3 length equals 16 residues. The CDR3 DNA sequence: TGCTGTGCTAGAGATAAGGGGACGGAAGGTCCCTACGAGCAGTACTTC. This translates into CCARDKGTEGPYEQYF.

The chain couples TRBV4-3 to TRBJ2-7; the D gene is possibly TRBD1 (6 bases). Germline assignment: CDR1 LGHNA and CDR2 YSLEER. V was shortened by 2 bases and J by 3 bases, with 8 bases between the two germline ends. CDR3 length: 13 residues. For the CDR3, the DNA is TGCGCCAGCAGCCAACGGACAGACTACGAGCAGTACTTC. Translating gives CASSQRTDYEQYF.

There are a few counts of this clonotype. The rearrangement links TRBV5-1 to TRBJ2-7; TRBD1 matches 9 bases. The length of the CDR3 is 13 residues. Unmatched junction bases numbered 3, after V lost 5 bases and J lost 3 bases. Per germline, CDR1 SGHRS and CDR2 YFSETQ. The CDR3 region is CASRGQGFYEQYF. In DNA, the CDR3 is TGCGCCAGCAGGGGACAGGGTTTCTACGAGCAGTACTTC.

This clonotype came up a few times. The chain couples TRBV27 to TRBJ2-4; 9 bases fit TRBD1. J lost 0 bases, V lost 6 bases, and 9 bases had no gene match. Per the germline V gene, CDR1 is MNHEY and CDR2 is SMNVEV (reference sequence). This CDR3 comprises 17 residues. As DNA, the CDR3 is TGTGCCAGCAGCGACGGGACAGGGATATTAGCCAAAAACATTCAGTACTTC. It yields the protein CASSDGTGILAKNIQYF.

The chain couples TRBV7-2 to TRBJ2-1, with TRBD2 identical over 7 bases. V gave up 8 bases and J gave up 2 bases; unmatched junction bases: 3. In germline, CDR1 is SGHTA, CDR2 FQGNSA. CDR3 length equals 13 residues. The CDR3 region has the DNA TGTGCCAGCGCCCTAGCGGCCTACAATGAGCAGTTCTTC. The encoded protein is CASALAAYNEQFF.

This clonotype has at least ten counts. This chain joins TRBV7-2 and TRBJ2-7; the match to TRBD1 covers 10 bases. The CDR3 spans 15 residues. With 0 bases clipped from V and 4 bases from J, the junction kept 3 bases outside the gene matches. Germline V lookup: CDR1 SGHTA, CDR2 FQGNSA. CDR3 sequence: CASSLAGTGEYEQYF. The CDR3 DNA reads TGTGCCAGCAGCTTAGCGGGGACAGGGGAATACGAGCAGTACTTC.

This clonotype was recorded many times. The chain is built from TRBV6-2 or TRBV6-3 and TRBJ2-4, with D maybe TRBD1 (5 bases). Between the trimmed V and J ends, which lost 5 bases and 6 bases, there was a span of 11 bases. The CDR3 covers 13 residues. The germline V gene encodes CDR1 MNHEY and CDR2 SVGEGT. CDR3 nucleotides: TGTGCCAGCAGTCTGGGGCGCGGAAACATTCAGTACTTC. Amino acid sequence: CASSLGRGNIQYF.

This clonotype was detected ten times or more. The V and J genes are TRBV7-9 and TRBJ2-1; D not resolved. The CDR3 loop spans 13 amino acids. CDR1 is SEHNR, CDR2 FQNEAQ, per germline (reference sequence). V was shortened by 5 bases and J by 7 bases, with 12 bases between the two germline ends. CDR3 sequence: CASSLISGNEQFF. The CDR3 nucleotides read TGTGCCAGCAGCCTCATCAGTGGAAATGAGCAGTTCTTC.

This clonotype has just a few counts. The V call is TRBV7-2, the J call TRBJ2-3; 9 bases fit TRBD1. V was pared by 4 bases and J by 5 bases, with 4 bases of the junction left unmatched. This CDR3 is built from 14 residues. Germline CDR1 SGHTA, CDR2 FQGNSA. Written as DNA, the CDR3 is TGTGCCAGCAGCTACAGGGGGCGGGAAGATACGCAGTATTTT. It yields the protein CASSYRGREDTQYF.

This clonotype has ten or more counts. The V call is TRBV12-3 or TRBV12-4, the J call TRBJ2-3; D uncertain. The CDR3 is 13 residues long. With 7 bases removed from V and 8 bases from J, the gap between germline ends came to 16 bases. This CDR3 is CASKRDSSLTQYF. Here the CDR3 DNA reads TGTGCCAGCAAAAGGGATTCTTCACTTACGCAGTATTTT.

This clonotype has at least ten counts. The rearrangement joins TRBV2 to TRBJ2-5; either TRBD1 or TRBD2 may supply D (6 bases each). V was shortened by 3 bases and J by 1 base, with 12 bases between the two germline ends. Germline values: CDR1 SNHLY, CDR2 FYNNEI. This CDR3 is built from 15 residues. In DNA form, the CDR3 reads TGTGCCAGCAGTGAGCGGGACAACGCCCAAGAGACCCAGTACTTC. Amino acid sequence: CASSERDNAQETQYF. Complete variable domain (other parts from reference TRBV2 and TRBJ2-5): EPEVTQTPSHQVTQMGQEVILRCVPISNHLYFYWYRQILGQKVEFLVSFYNNEISEKSEIFDDQFSVERPDGSNFTLKIRSTKLEDSAMYFCASSERDNAQETQYFGPGTRLLVL.

This clonotype was picked up a small number of times. V and J are TRBV6-1 and TRBJ2-1; 9 positions match TRBD2. Per the germline V gene, CDR1 is MNHNS and CDR2 is SASEGT. CDR3 length: 17 residues. Losses at the gene ends were 6 bases for V and 2 bases for J; bases not matched to a gene: 11. The CDR3: CASRRLAGAPAYNEQFF. Written as DNA, the CDR3 is TGTGCCAGCAGGAGATTAGCGGGAGCTCCCGCCTACAATGAGCAGTTCTTC.

This clonotype occurred a few times. The chain is built from TRBV3-1 and TRBJ2-1; the D gene is possibly TRBD2 (5 bases). The V end was cut by 3 bases, the J end by 7 bases, with 16 bases between. The CDR3 covers 15 residues. Germline V CDR1 and CDR2: LGHDT, YNNKEL (reference sequence). For the CDR3, the DNA is TGTGCCAGCAGCCAGCCCCCCCCGGAGGTTAATGAGCAGTTCTTC. This codes for CASSQPPPEVNEQFF.

This clonotype has at least ten counts. This chain links TRBV5-1 with TRBJ2-1; no reliable D call. With 4 bases removed from V and 2 bases from J, the gap between germline ends came to 13 bases. Germline CDR1 SGHRS, CDR2 YFSETQ. This CDR3 has 15 amino acids. DNA of the CDR3: TGCGCCAGCAGCCAGGCCAACCCCGCCTACAATGAGCAGTTCTTC. Amino acids: CASSQANPAYNEQFF.

The rearrangement joins TRBV5-1 to TRBJ2-5, with TRBD2 matching 11 bases. With 7 bases clipped from V and 0 bases from J, the junction kept 8 bases outside the gene matches. The CDR3 is 16 residues long. Per germline, CDR1 SGHRS and CDR2 YFSETQ. CDR3 residues: CASADWTSGYQETQYF. CDR3 in DNA: TGCGCCAGCGCCGACTGGACTAGCGGGTACCAAGAGACCCAGTACTTC.

The CDR3 coding sequence is TGTGCCAGCAGCCACGCGGGAGGGCGCCGGGTCGGTGGCTACACCTTC. Encoded protein: CASSHAGGRRVGGYTF. The chain combines TRBV7-2 with TRBJ1-2; D call uncertain. The V end was cut by 5 bases, the J end by 7 bases, with 23 bases between. Germline V gene lookup returns CDR1 SGHTA and CDR2 FQGNSA. This CDR3 is built from 16 residues.

This clonotype occurred a few times. This rearrangement joins TRBV7-8 to TRBJ2-3; perhaps D is TRBD1 or TRBD2 (5 bases each). CDR1 is SGHVS, CDR2 FQNEAQ, per germline. V lost 6 bases, J lost 2 bases, and 15 bases lay in between. This CDR3 spans 15 amino acids. CDR3 in DNA: TGTGCCAGCAGAAGTCCCGGGACGGTCACAGATACGCAGTATTTT. This sequence encodes CASRSPGTVTDTQYF.

V usage is TRBV6-5 and J usage is TRBJ1-1; tentatively, D is TRBD1 (6 bases). The CDR3 covers 15 residues. V was clipped by 7 bases and J by 0 bases, with 15 bases between them. CDR1 and CDR2 (germline): MNHEY, SVGAGI. CDR3 DNA sequence: TGTGCCAGCACTTGGGGGGCCCCTTTGAACACTGAAGCTTTCTTT. Translation gives CASTWGAPLNTEAFF.

The sample holds a few counts of this clonotype. This chain's CDR3 is CASSLRTGTWELFF. DNA of the CDR3: TGTGCCAGCAGCCTAAGGACAGGGACTTGGGAGCTGTTTTTT. J is TRBJ2-2 and V is TRBV14; 8 nucleotides align to TRBD1. This CDR3 comprises 14 residues. CDR1 and CDR2 (germline): SGHDN, FVKESK. The J segment lost 9 bases and the V segment lost 4 bases, leaving 7 bases of the junction unmatched.

The J gene is TRBJ2-7, the V gene TRBV27, with TRBD2 matching 14 bases. CDR1 and CDR2 from the germline V gene are MNHEY and SMNVEV (reference sequence). The J segment lost 0 bases and the V segment lost 3 bases, leaving 4 bases of the junction unmatched. The CDR3 loop spans 17 amino acids. As DNA, the CDR3 is TGTGCCAGCAGTTTCGGAGGACTAGCGGGAGGCTCCTACGAGCAGTACTTC. Protein sequence: CASSFGGLAGGSYEQYF.

This clonotype showed up just a few times. V is TRBV7-9 and J is TRBJ2-3, with 9 nucleotides matching TRBD2. CDR1 and CDR2 from the germline V gene are SEHNR and FQNEAQ (reference sequence). The trim removed 5 bases at V and 5 bases at J, leaving 14 bases unmatched. The CDR3 runs to 17 residues. The CDR3 nucleotides are TGTGCCAGCAGCCGCCTACCGGGACTAGCTCGGGGAGATACGCAGTATTTT. Protein: CASSRLPGLARGDTQYF.

The chain carries TRBV4-1 and TRBJ2-5, with 7 bases that match TRBD1. Germline values: CDR1 MGHRA, CDR2 YSYEKL. V lost 4 bases and J lost 4; bases outside the gene matches: 6. CDR3 size: 14 residues. CDR3 bases: TGCGCCAGCAGCCTACAGACAGGGCGAGAGACCCAGTACTTC. Its translation: CASSLQTGRETQYF.

The table lists this clonotype with a few counts. V is TRBV30 and J is TRBJ1-1, with D maybe TRBD1 (6 bases). Germline lookup yields CDR1 GTSNPN and CDR2 SVGIG (reference sequence). V lost 5 bases and J lost 1, with 17 bases in between. The CDR3 has 15 residues. CDR3 bases: TGTGCCTGGGCTACAACCGGGACAAAGAACACTGAAGCTTTCTTT. This codes for CAWATTGTKNTEAFF.

This clonotype was found many times. The chain employs TRBV29-1 and TRBJ2-7; 9 nucleotides match TRBD1. V dropped 4 bases and J dropped 3; count of bases not matched to a gene: 4. Germline loops: CDR1 SQVTM, CDR2 ANQGSEA. There are 13 residues in the CDR3. The CDR3 coding sequence is TGCAGCGTTGCCGGGACAGGGAACTACGAGCAGTACTTC. Protein product: CSVAGTGNYEQYF.